This T cell receptor (beta chain) emerged from a study of T cell repertoires in ileal Crohn's disease. Study in general: Thiopurines (around 10) or anti-TNF agents (roughly 17) were given postoperatively to about half. Findings and caveats of the study: All patients with clonality above 26.8% had endoscopic recurrence. Postoperative endoscopy occurred within one year, median about 6.9 months.

Of note for this clone: The antigen remains unidentified.

As for time point: neoterminal ileum biopsy at postoperative endoscopy, about 6 months after surgery. CDR1 and CDR2 from the germline V gene are MGHRA and YSYEKL. V lost 1 base to trimming and J lost 1 base; unmatched junction nucleotides: 15. This CDR3 is 19 amino acids long. Libraries were prepared by immunoSEQ multiplex PCR; TCRdb keeps only in-frame clonotypes and omits some of them. This table holds tens of thousands of clones, roughly 89% found once. This chain links TRBV4-1 with TRBJ1-1; 7 bases agree with TRBD1. The sample consisted of ileal tissue. The receptor comes from an adult with Crohn's disease. CDR3: CASSQALTGSSLENTEAFF. For the CDR3, the DNA is TGCGCCAGCAGCCAAGCTCTGACAGGGTCAAGTCTGGAGAACACTGAAGCTTTCTTT.